Presented here are 26 T cell receptor beta chains from one specimen sequenced in a study of blood T cell repertoires in COVID-19. Assay: immunoSEQ multiplex PCR; the TCRdb copy retains only in-frame clones and omits some. The sample holds around 210,000 clones; about 84% are singletons and the top ten take around 7.8%. The sequencing input was peripheral blood. These receptors came from a woman over 75 with COVID-19, enrolled during active disease.

The rearrangement links TRBV28 to TRBJ2-1; TRBD1 aligns across 9 bases. The CDR3 totals 12 residues. Per germline, CDR1 MDHEN and CDR2 SYDVKM. Losses at the gene ends were 4 bases for V and 14 bases for J; bases not matched to a gene: 6. CDR3 nucleotides: TGTGCCAGCAGTTCGGGGACAGGGCAGGAGTTCTTC. Amino acids: CASSSGTGQEFF.

The rearrangement uses TRBV24-1 and TRBJ2-5; 10 positions agree with TRBD2. With V trimmed by 6 bases and J by 2 bases, 5 bases remained unmatched. The CDR3 is made up of 15 amino acids. Looked up from germline, CDR1 is KGHDR and CDR2 is SFDVKD. The CDR3 coding sequence is TGTGCCACCAGTTCGGCTAGCGGGGGACAAGAGACCCAGTACTTC. Amino acids: CATSSASGGQETQYF.

This clone was found once. V is TRBV28 and J is TRBJ1-5; no clear D gene. This CDR3 has 13 residues. The V end lost 9 bases, the J end lost 0 bases, and 9 bases lay between the germline ends. Germline V gives CDR1 MDHEN, CDR2 SYDVKM. CDR3 in amino acids: CASIQNSNQPQHF. The CDR3 nucleotides are TGTGCCAGTATACAGAATAGCAATCAGCCCCAGCATTTT. The entire variable domain, with the rest obtained from reference TRBV28 and TRBJ1-5, is as follows: DVKVTQSSRYLVKRTGEKVFLECVQDMDHENMFWYRQDPGLGLRLIYFSYDVKMKEKGDIPEGYSVSREKKERFSLILESASTNQTSMYLCASIQNSNQPQHFGDGTRLSIL.

V gene TRBV5-1 combines with J gene TRBJ2-3; D possibly corresponds to TRBD1 (6 bases). This CDR3 has 14 residues. Looked up from germline, CDR1 is SGHRS and CDR2 is YFSETQ. V gave up 5 bases and J gave up 4 bases, with 14 bases separating them. The CDR3 bases are TGCGCCAGCAGTTTCGGACAGATTGCAGATACGCAGTATTTT. It specifies CASSFGQIADTQYF.

The rearrangement uses TRBV3-1 (or the pseudogene TRBV3-2) and TRBJ1-6; tentative D call: TRBD1 (5 bases). Germline V gene sequence: CDR1 LGHDT, CDR2 YNNKEL (reference sequence). V dropped 3 bases and J dropped 6 bases, with 21 bases sitting between them. This CDR3 has 18 amino acids. The CDR3 bases are TGTGCCAGCAGCCAGATGGGACTCCCCTTCCCGCTTAATTCACCCCTCCACTTT. It encodes CASSQMGLPFPLNSPLHF.

The CDR3 DNA sequence: TGTGCCAGCAGTTACCGGGACAGGGGTGGGTCAGATACGCAGTATTTT. Its protein is CASSYRDRGGSDTQYF. The J gene is TRBJ2-3, the V gene TRBV6-5; 10 nucleotides line up with TRBD1. V lost 2 bases to trimming and J lost 4 bases; unmatched junction nucleotides: 6. This CDR3 is 16 amino acids long. Germline CDR1 and CDR2: MNHEY and SVGAGI.

This rearrangement joins TRBV5-1 to TRBJ2-5, with 10 bases aligning to TRBD2. V was pared by 5 bases and J by 2 bases, with 9 bases of the junction left unmatched. Germline CDR1 reads SGHRS; CDR2 reads YFSETQ. This CDR3 is 16 amino acids long. The CDR3 loop reads CASSTEGTSAQETQYF. The CDR3 DNA reads TGCGCCAGCAGTACGGAAGGGACTAGCGCTCAAGAGACCCAGTACTTC.

The J gene is TRBJ2-3, the V gene TRBV7-9; TRBD2 agrees at 9 bases. CDR1 and CDR2 from the germline V gene are SEHNR and FQNEAQ (reference sequence). The CDR3 is 16 residues long. V dropped 5 bases and J dropped 5; count of bases not matched to a gene: 11. In DNA, the CDR3 is TGTGCCAGCAGCCTTTACCGCGGGAGGGCAGTAGATACGCAGTATTTT. Its translation: CASSLYRGRAVDTQYF.

The V call is TRBV18, the J call TRBJ1-2; no reliable D call. The length of the CDR3 is 14 residues. V shed 1 base and J shed 2 bases, with 8 bases lying between them. Germline V gene data show CDR1 as KGHSH and CDR2 as LQKENI. The CDR3 protein is CASSPQGGNYGYTF. CDR3 coding DNA: TGTGCCAGCTCACCACAGGGAGGCAACTATGGCTACACCTTC.

The J gene is TRBJ1-3, the V gene TRBV28, with no clear D. CDR3 length: 16 amino acids. With 2 bases removed from V and 4 bases from J, the gap between germline ends came to 15 bases. The V gene's germline CDR1 is MDHEN and CDR2 SYDVKM. The CDR3, as DNA: TGTGCCAGCAGTTTAGGCGCCACAGTGGCGGGAAACACCATATATTTT. Encoded protein: CASSLGATVAGNTIYF.

This clone was recorded only once. The J gene is TRBJ2-1, the V gene TRBV5-1; 10 bases line up with TRBD2. The CDR3 sequence is 15 residues long. Per the germline V gene, CDR1 is SGHRS and CDR2 is YFSETQ. The V segment lost 0 bases and the J segment 9 bases; nucleotides outside the gene matches: 6. The CDR3 region is CASSLESSGGREQFF. The CDR3 nucleotides are TGCGCCAGCAGCTTGGAGTCTAGCGGGGGCCGTGAGCAGTTCTTC.

The V call is TRBV5-1, the J call TRBJ2-5, with D perhaps matching TRBD2 (5 bases). Germline V gene lookup returns CDR1 SGHRS and CDR2 YFSETQ. The germline V and J ends were trimmed by 0 bases and 5 bases, with 14 bases remaining between them. This CDR3 is built from 15 residues. The CDR3 bases are TGCGCCAGCAGCTTGGCGCGCAGCCGAGGGGAGACCCAGTACTTC. Residues: CASSLARSRGETQYF.

V is TRBV6-1 and J is TRBJ1-5; tentatively, D is TRBD1 (5 bases). This CDR3 has 14 residues. Trimming shortened V by 1 base and J by 7 bases, and 11 bases separated the two germline ends. In germline, CDR1 is MNHNS, CDR2 SASEGT. CDR3 amino acids: CASSEGQGGQPQHF. The DNA for the CDR3 is TGTGCCAGCAGTGAAGGTCAGGGTGGGCAGCCCCAGCATTTT.

This sequence joins TRBV7-9 and TRBJ2-1, with TRBD2 matching over 12 bases. Germline assignment: CDR1 SEHNR and CDR2 FQNEAQ (reference sequence). CDR3 length equals 13 residues. The trim removed 8 bases at V and 10 bases at J, leaving 6 bases unmatched. The CDR3 sequence is CASHLGTSGEQFF. The DNA for the CDR3 is TGTGCCAGCCACCTCGGGACTAGCGGGGAGCAGTTCTTC.

V is TRBV18 and J is TRBJ1-2; 9 bases agree with TRBD1. Germline-derived CDR1 and CDR2 are KGHSH and LQKENI. The CDR3 has 15 amino acids. Germline trimming cut 6 bases from V and 4 bases from J; bases unmatched to any gene: 9. The CDR3 region is CASSAGTGTGYGYTF. The CDR3 DNA is TGTGCCAGCTCCGCCGGGACAGGGACTGGCTATGGCTACACCTTC.

The chain uses TRBV2 and TRBJ1-2; D not resolved. The CDR3 has 14 amino acids. In germline, CDR1 is SNHLY, CDR2 FYNNEI. The ends were cut back, 4 bases at V and 0 bases at J, with 9 bases in the middle. The CDR3 nucleotides are TGTGCCAGCAGTGTTCGGGTCACTAACTATGGCTACACCTTC. Translated, it gives CASSVRVTNYGYTF.

This clone appeared a single time. The chain carries TRBV21-1 and TRBJ1-5. TRBV21-1 is a pseudogene. This CDR3 region has 15 residues. The CDR3, as DNA: TGTGCCAGCAGCAACACCGCGGGGAGCAATCAGCCCCAGCATTTT. Its protein is CASSNTAGSNQPQHF.

The J gene is TRBJ1-6, the V gene TRBV9; D is perhaps TRBD1 (5 bases). V was clipped by 3 bases and J by 5 bases, with 12 bases between them. CDR3 size: 15 residues. Per germline, CDR1 SGDLS and CDR2 YYNGEE. The CDR3 here is CASSAGHRNNSPLHF. Written as DNA, the CDR3 is TGTGCCAGCAGCGCTGGACACAGGAATAATTCACCCCTCCACTTT.

This chain uses TRBV6-5 with TRBJ1-2, with 11 bases fitting TRBD1. The ends lost 3 bases at V and 8 bases at J; junction bases unmatched: 5. In germline, CDR1 is MNHEY, CDR2 SVGAGI. This CDR3 contains 14 residues. CDR3 loop: CASSYGWTGGGYTF. CDR3 nucleotide sequence: TGTGCCAGCAGTTATGGCTGGACAGGGGGCGGCTACACCTTC.

The rearrangement joins TRBV6-5 to TRBJ1-2; 9 positions agree with TRBD1. V shed 6 bases and J 0 bases; nucleotides not matched to a gene: 2. The CDR3 is 14 amino acids. Germline CDR1 and CDR2: MNHEY and SVGAGI. In nucleotides, the CDR3 is TGTGCCAGCAGAAACAGGGGGCCTAACTATGGCTACACCTTC. Its translation: CASRNRGPNYGYTF.

This clone was seen at least ten times. Other DNA sequences in this specimen translate into the identical CDR3. V and J are TRBV5-1 and TRBJ1-2, with D perhaps TRBD1 (5 bases). The CDR3 spans 14 residues. Germline V CDR1 and CDR2: SGHRS, YFSETQ. Trimming removed 0 bases at V and 6 bases at J, with 12 bases between. The DNA of the CDR3 is TGCGCCAGCAGCTTGGAAGGGGTATTGGATGGCTACACCTTC. Amino acid sequence: CASSLEGVLDGYTF.

The chain employs TRBV12-3 or TRBV12-4 and TRBJ1-1; D remains unclear. Trimming shortened V by 3 bases and J by 1 base, and 6 bases separated the two germline ends. The CDR3 extends over 13 amino acids. The CDR3 region is CASSLKRNTEAFF. For the CDR3, the DNA is TGTGCCAGCAGTTTGAAGAGGAACACTGAAGCTTTCTTT.

V gene TRBV11-3 combines with J gene TRBJ1-6, with 7 bases lining up with TRBD1. Germline V gene lookup returns CDR1 SGHNT and CDR2 YENEEA. V was pared by 2 bases and J by 6 bases, with 1 base of the junction left unmatched. This CDR3 spans 14 amino acids. CDR3 bases: TGTGCCAGCAGCTTATCAGGGGGTAATTCACCCCTCCACTTT. Protein sequence: CASSLSGGNSPLHF.

V and J are TRBV4-1 and TRBJ1-2; TRBD1 might be the D (5 bases). The CDR3 has 15 residues. Per the germline V gene, CDR1 is MGHRA and CDR2 is YSYEKL. Between the trimmed V and J ends, which lost 4 bases and 8 bases, there was a span of 20 bases. The CDR3 DNA is TGCGCCAGCAGCCCCAACTACGCTTTCACAGGCGGCTACACCTTC. Amino acid sequence: CASSPNYAFTGGYTF.

Only one count was recorded for this clone. This chain connects TRBV5-1 to TRBJ2-2; D is uncertain. The CDR3 extends over 12 amino acids. V gave up 5 bases and J gave up 4 bases, with 6 bases separating them. From germline, CDR1 is SGHRS and CDR2 YFSETQ. In DNA form, the CDR3 reads TGCGCCAGCAGGGAGTCCACCGGGGAGCTGTTTTTT. Its translation is CASRESTGELFF. The whole variable domain, filled in from reference TRBV5-1 and TRBJ2-2, reads KAGVTQTPRYLIKTRGQQVTLSCSPISGHRSVSWYQQTPGQGLQFLFEYFSETQRNKGNFPGRFSGRQFSNSRSEMNVSTLELGDSALYLCASRESTGELFFGEGSRLTVL.

The V gene is TRBV19, the J gene TRBJ2-5, with D unresolved. The CDR3 runs to 11 residues. Germline CDR1 and CDR2: LNHDA and SQIVND (reference sequence). V was pared by 5 bases and J by 5 bases, with 6 bases between. The CDR3 region has the DNA TGTGCCAGTAGTGCCGGGGAGACCCAGTACTTC. Protein: CASSAGETQYF.